Listed below are T cell receptor beta chains from one sample, sequenced in a study of T cells in pancreatic ductal adenocarcinoma. Assay used: immunoSEQ multiplex PCR; TCRdb lists only in-frame clones, some missing. The sample carries about 5,000 clones, 70% to 90% recorded once. Sequenced input: pancreatic tumor tissue. The receptor source for this set is a human donor with pancreatic ductal adenocarcinoma. Each CDR3 is given with its conserved first and last residue. D genes are given only for firm matches. Clone size appears in some rows only: once, few, many, or a class for an expanded clone.

>NA|TRBV2|few|TRBJ1-1
TGTGCCAGTCAGAGTAGGGGGGACCTAAGCGCTGAAGCTTTCTTT
CASQSRGDLSAEAFF
>NA|TRBV27|NA|TRBJ1-2
TGTGCCAGCAGTTTAACGGGCGACTATGGCTACACCTTC
CASSLTGDYGYTF
>NA|TRBV5-4|NA|TRBJ2-7
TGTGCCAGCAGCAAGGGGTTGAGCTACGAGCAGTACTTC
CASSKGLSYEQYF
>TRBD2|TRBV11-2|NA|TRBJ2-3
TGTGCCAGCAGCTTAATGGGAAGCGCGGGGGGTCGCACAGATACGCAGTATTTT
CASSLMGSAGGRTDTQYF
>TRBD1|TRBV2|NA|TRBJ1-6
TGTGCCAGCAAGTCCCGGCAGGGGGGTAATTCACCCCTCCACTTT
CASKSRQGGNSPLHF
>NA|TRBV27|NA|TRBJ2-7
TGTGCCAGCAGGACCCACAGGGATCGGTACTTC
CASRTHRDRYF
>NA|TRBV7-6|NA|TRBJ2-3
TGTGCCAGCAGCCTCCTCGGGGGGCTCAGGACAGATACGCAGTATTTT
CASSLLGGLRTDTQYF
>NA|TRBV6-5|NA|TRBJ2-5
TGTGCCAGCAGTTACGGGGTTGAAGAGACCCAGTACTTC
CASSYGVEETQYF
>NA|TRBV2|NA|TRBJ1-1
TGTGCCAGCAGCTCAGGGCGGGGGAACACTGAAGCTTTCTTT
CASSSGRGNTEAFF
>NA|TRBV14|large|TRBJ1-2
TGTGCCAGCAGTATAACCGGGACACGTGTTTATGGCTACACCTTC
CASSITGTRVYGYTF
>NA|TRBV6-4|NA|TRBJ2-3
TGTGCCAGCAGTGACGCACCCGTCCCCACAGATACGCAGTATTTT
CASSDAPVPTDTQYF
>NA|TRBV7-8|few|TRBJ1-1
TGTGCCAGCAGCTTAGAGTACACTGAAGCTTTCTTT
CASSLEYTEAFF
>NA|TRBV18|NA|TRBJ1-1
TGTGCCAGCTCACCAAGGGCGTCATTCACTGAAGCTTTCTTT
CASSPRASFTEAFF
>NA|TRBV6-6|NA|TRBJ1-5
TGTGCCAGCAGCCGAAGCAATCAGCCCCAGCATTTT
CASSRSNQPQHF
>NA|TRBV18|NA|TRBJ2-3
TGTGCCAGCTCACCCAGACTGACAGATACGCAGTATTTT
CASSPRLTDTQYF
>NA|TRBV18|NA|TRBJ2-5
TGTGCCAGCTCGTCCGGGGTGGTTTCAGAGACCCAGTACTTC
CASSSGVVSETQYF
>NA|TRBV18|once|TRBJ1-3
TGTGCCAGCTCCCTCGACCGGAGCTCTGGAAACACCATATATTTT
CASSLDRSSGNTIYF
>NA|TRBV5-6|NA|TRBJ1-2
TGTGCCAGCAGCTCCCACAGGGCCGGCTACACCTTC
CASSSHRAGYTF
>NA|TRBV6-1|NA|TRBJ1-5
TGTGCCGTAACCGGTAGGGGTGATCCTCAGCCCCAGCATTTT
CAVTGRGDPQPQHF
>NA|TRBV6-6|NA|TRBJ1-5
TGTGCCAACAAAAGCACCCGCGATCAGCCCCAGCATTTT
CANKSTRDQPQHF
>NA|TRBV5-1|NA|TRBJ2-3
TGCGCCAGCAGCTCCGGGGGAAGCACAGATACGCAGTATTTT
CASSSGGSTDTQYF
>NA|TRBV2|NA|TRBJ1-5
TGTGCCAGCAGTGAGCTAGGGGGTAGCAATCAGCCCCAGCATTTT
CASSELGGSNQPQHF
>NA|TRBV27|few|TRBJ2-7
TGTGCCAGCAGCTACCTAGGGACGGAGTACGAGCAGTACTTC
CASSYLGTEYEQYF
>TRBD1|TRBV10-3|NA|TRBJ1-1
TGTGCCATCAGTGAGCCAATGGACAGGGTAGCGTTAGGGGACACTGAAGCTTTCTTT
CAISEPMDRVALGDTEAFF
>NA|TRBV7-2|NA|TRBJ2-3
TGTGCCAGCAGCTCCGGCAGCGCCGCTTTAGATACGCAGTATTTT
CASSSGSAALDTQYF
>NA|TRBV9|NA|TRBJ2-6
TGTGCCAGCAGCACAGTGGGATATGGGGCCAACGTCCTGACTTTC
CASSTVGYGANVLTF
>NA|TRBV6-1|NA|TRBJ1-2
TGTGCCAGCAATCCCGGGGGAGCTAACTATGGCTACACCTTC
CASNPGGANYGYTF
>NA|TRBV7-2|NA|TRBJ2-5
TGTGCCAGCAGCACGTACCAAGAGACCCAGTACTTC
CASSTYQETQYF
>TRBD1|TRBV29-1|NA|TRBJ1-5
TGCAGCGTCGCTGGACAGGGGGCCGATCAGCCCCAGCATTTT
CSVAGQGADQPQHF
>TRBD2|TRBV6-5|NA|TRBJ2-2
TGTGCCAGCAGTCCACTAGCGGGAACCGGGGAGCTGTTTTTT
CASSPLAGTGELFF
>NA|TRBV7-2|NA|TRBJ2-7
TGTGCCAGCAGCCCCCCAGCCTACGAGCAGTACTTC
CASSPPAYEQYF
>NA|TRBV7-2|once|TRBJ2-5
TGTGCCAGCAGCCGAGTGGGCGGGAGTAGGGGGGAGACCCAGTACTTC
CASSRVGGSRGETQYF
>NA|TRBV5-4|NA|TRBJ2-3
TGTGCCAGCAGCCAAGATCCGGGGCGGGGCACAGATACGCAGTATTTT
CASSQDPGRGTDTQYF
>NA|TRBV7-9|NA|TRBJ1-1
TGTGCCAGCAGCGCTAGACTCTTTGAAGCTTTCTTT
CASSARLFEAFF
>NA|TRBV6-5|few|TRBJ2-5
TGTGCCAGCAGTTACTCGCCGACACTAGCAGAGACCCAGTACTTC
CASSYSPTLAETQYF
>NA|TRBV6-5|NA|TRBJ2-1
TGTGCCAGCAGTTACTCGATGGGTGAGCAGTTCTTC
CASSYSMGEQFF
>NA|TRBV11-2|NA|TRBJ1-3
TGTGCCAGCAGCTTAGGAGGGGCTGGAAACACCATATATTTT
CASSLGGAGNTIYF
>TRBD2|TRBV9|NA|TRBJ2-1
TGTGCCAGCAGCCCCCCCGGGACTAGTTTAGTGTATGAGCAGTTCTTC
CASSPPGTSLVYEQFF
>NA|TRBV12-5|NA|TRBJ2-3
TGTGCTAGTGGTCGCTCCTCTAAGGAGATCACAGATACGCAGTATTTT
CASGRSSKEITDTQYF
>NA|TRBV2|NA|TRBJ2-6
TGTGCCAGCAGCGGGAATTCGGCCAACGTCCTGACTTTC
CASSGNSANVLTF
>TRBD2|TRBV7-2|NA|TRBJ2-1
TGTGCCAGCAGCTTAATACCTAGCGGGGTCTACTACAATGAGCAGTTCTTC
CASSLIPSGVYYNEQFF
>TRBD2|TRBV5-4|NA|TRBJ2-3
TGTGCCAGCAGCTCGACTAGCATTAGAACAGATACGCAGTATTTT
CASSSTSIRTDTQYF
>NA|TRBV28|NA|TRBJ1-2
TGTGCCAGCATCCGCGTCGGAGAGGGGGGGCAGGCCTATGGCTACACCTTC
CASIRVGEGGQAYGYTF
>TRBD1|TRBV6-1|once|TRBJ1-6
TGTGCCAGCAGTGCGACAGGGGAGAATTCACCCCTCCACTTT
CASSATGENSPLHF
>NA|TRBV21-1|NA|TRBJ2-1
TGTGCCAGCAGCAAGTGGGATGCAAGGGTTACTTACAATGAGCAGTTCTTC
CASSKWDARVTYNEQFF
>NA|TRBV4-3|few|TRBJ2-3
TGCGCCAGCCGGATTTACGCGACAGCTAGCACAGATACGCAGTATTTT
CASRIYATASTDTQYF
>NA|TRBV27|NA|TRBJ2-3
TGTGCCAGCAGTTTATCCCGCCCAGATACGCAGTATTTT
CASSLSRPDTQYF
>NA|TRBV5-4|NA|TRBJ1-5
TGTGCCAGCAGCGCGGGGGCGGCTAGCAATCAGCCCCAGCATTTT
CASSAGAASNQPQHF
>NA|TRBV6-6|once|TRBJ2-2
TGTGCCAGCCTTTGGTCTACGAACACCGGGGAGCTGTTTTTT
CASLWSTNTGELFF
>NA|TRBV5-4|NA|TRBJ1-2
TGTGCCAGCAGCACACAGGAGCACAGGGCGAGTGGCTACACCTTC
CASSTQEHRASGYTF
>NA|TRBV5-1|NA|TRBJ1-2
TGCGCCAGCAGACAACCAGACAGGCCCTGGGGCTACACCTTC
CASRQPDRPWGYTF
>NA|TRBV19|NA|TRBJ1-1
TGTGCCAGTAGTATCCGTGTTGAGGACACTGAAGCTTTCTTT
CASSIRVEDTEAFF
>NA|TRBV5-1|once|TRBJ2-1
TGCGCCAGCAGCTTGGTAGGGTACAATGAGCAGTTCTTC
CASSLVGYNEQFF
>NA|TRBV2|once|TRBJ2-5
TGTGCCAGCAGATGGACAGTAGAAGAGACCCAGTACTTC
CASRWTVEETQYF
>TRBD2|TRBV5-6|NA|TRBJ2-3
TGTGCCAGCAGCGCGGGGGGTCGAGATACGCAGTATTTT
CASSAGGRDTQYF
>TRBD2|TRBV29-1|few|TRBJ2-2
TGCAGCGTTTCTAGACTAGCGGGAGGCGGATTCAGCGGGGAGCTGTTTTTT
CSVSRLAGGGFSGELFF
>TRBD2|TRBV2|NA|TRBJ2-1
TGTGCCAGCAGAGCGGGGGTCTCCAATGAGCAGTTCTTC
CASRAGVSNEQFF
>NA|TRBV19|NA|TRBJ1-1
TGTGCCAGTAGAATAGGGGTGAAAGCTTTCTTT
CASRIGVKAFF
>TRBD1|TRBV7-2|NA|TRBJ1-1
TGTGCCAGCAGCAACCGGGACAGGGGGCTTGCTTTCTTT
CASSNRDRGLAFF